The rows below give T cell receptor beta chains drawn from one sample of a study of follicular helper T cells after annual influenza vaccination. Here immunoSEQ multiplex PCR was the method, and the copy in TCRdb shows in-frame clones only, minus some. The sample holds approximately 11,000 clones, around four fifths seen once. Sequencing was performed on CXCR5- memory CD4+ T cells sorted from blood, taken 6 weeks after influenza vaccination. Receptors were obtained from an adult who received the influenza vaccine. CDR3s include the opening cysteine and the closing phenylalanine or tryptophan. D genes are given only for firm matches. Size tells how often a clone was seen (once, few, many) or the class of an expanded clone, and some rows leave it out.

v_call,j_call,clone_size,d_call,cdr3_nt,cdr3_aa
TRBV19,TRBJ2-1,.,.,TGTGCCAGTAATAGCGGCGATTCCTACAATGAGCAGTTCTTC,CASNSGDSYNEQFF
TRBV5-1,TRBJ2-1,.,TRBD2,TGCGCCAGCAGCTGGAACCCGGCTAGCGGGGGTCTCAATGAGCAGTTCTTC,CASSWNPASGGLNEQFF
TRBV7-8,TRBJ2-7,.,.,TGTGCCAGCAGCCGCCCCAAAGGGGACGAGCAGTACTTC,CASSRPKGDEQYF
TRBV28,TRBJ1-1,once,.,TGTGCCAGCAGAGGACAGATGAACACTGAAGCTTTCTTT,CASRGQMNTEAFF
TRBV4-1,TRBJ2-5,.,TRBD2,TGCGCCAGCAGCCAAGGAGAGGTAGCGGGGGGATTACAAGAGACCCAGTACTTC,CASSQGEVAGGLQETQYF
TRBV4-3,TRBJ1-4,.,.,TGCGCCAGCAGCGTGGCGCAGGGCCCTGCAACTAATGAAAAACTGTTTTTT,CASSVAQGPATNEKLFF
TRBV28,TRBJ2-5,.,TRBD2,TGTGCCAGCACCACGCCGGGACTAGCGAATAAAGAGACCCAGTACTTC,CASTTPGLANKETQYF
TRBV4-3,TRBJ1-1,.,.,TGCGCCAGCAGCCAAGTAGGTTGGGCAGGCTTGAACACTGAAGCTTTCTTT,CASSQVGWAGLNTEAFF
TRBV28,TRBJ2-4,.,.,TGTGCCAGCAGTCAAAGACAGATACAAAAAAACATTCAGTACTTC,CASSQRQIQKNIQYF
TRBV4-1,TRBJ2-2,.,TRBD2,TGCGCCAGCAGCCAAGAAAGACTAGCGTTAACACGAAACACCGGGGAGCTGTTTTTT,CASSQERLALTRNTGELFF
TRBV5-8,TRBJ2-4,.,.,TGTGCCAGCAGCAACCGGGTCGGGAACATTCAGTACTTC,CASSNRVGNIQYF
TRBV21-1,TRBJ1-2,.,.,TGTGGGACAGGGCTGAGCTACACCTTC,CGTGLSYTF
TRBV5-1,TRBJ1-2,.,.,TGCGCCAGCAGCTTGGAGACAGTCAACTATGGCTACACCTTC,CASSLETVNYGYTF
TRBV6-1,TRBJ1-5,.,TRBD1,TGTGCCAGCACGGGACAGGTTAGCAATCAGCCCCAGCATTTT,CASTGQVSNQPQHF
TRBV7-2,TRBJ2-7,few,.,TGTGCCAGCAGCCCACAAAGCTCCTACGAGCAGTACTTC,CASSPQSSYEQYF
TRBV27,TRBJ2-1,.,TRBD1,TGTGCCAGCAGTCCAGGACAGGGCGCCCAATCCCGCCCCTACAATGAGCAGTTCTTC,CASSPGQGAQSRPYNEQFF
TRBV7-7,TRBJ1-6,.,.,TGTGCTAGCAGCTTAGCGGGGGTAGAGGGAATTGATTCACCCCTCCACTTT,CASSLAGVEGIDSPLHF
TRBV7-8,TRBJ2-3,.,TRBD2,TGTGCCAGCAGCCAACGGACTAGCGGGAGCACAGATACGCAGTATTTT,CASSQRTSGSTDTQYF
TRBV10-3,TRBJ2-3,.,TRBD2,TGTGCCATCAGTGAGTTGTCGGGAGGCGAGGCAGATACGCAGTATTTT,CAISELSGGEADTQYF
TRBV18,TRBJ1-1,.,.,TGTGCCAGCTCACCTCGAGAGGATTCTGGGGCTGCTGACACTGAAGCTTTCTTT,CASSPREDSGAADTEAFF